This T cell receptor beta chain was documented in a study of blood T cells in healthy people across ages. Study-level points and caveats: Percentage of naive T cells showed a strong correlation with TCR beta diversity. A roughly linear age-dependent decrease characterized TCR beta diversity per million T cells.

Concerning this clonotype: The antigen remains undetermined.

The CDR3 contains 13 residues. The germline V and J ends were trimmed by 5 bases and 2 bases, with 12 bases remaining between them. CDR1 is SQVTM, CDR2 ANQGSEA, per germline. PBMCs, at least 6 million per sample, were isolated. For the second PCR, which ran for roughly 6 to 12 cycles, a sample-barcoded 5' primer and a J-beta primer mix were used. Every individual sample yielded 2.5 million or more paired-end reads (each containing CDR3). TCRdb reprocessed the 5' RACE reads via MiXCR and lists one record per CDR3 protein. Of 850,000 to 1,000,000 distinct CDR3 sequences listed, roughly 52% are singletons.

The sequenced material came from blood. V is TRBV29-1 and J is TRBJ1-1; D is undetermined. This TCR came from a man in his thirties or forties in good health. CDR3 in amino acids: CSVLWGDNTEAFF. Written as DNA, the CDR3 is TGCAGCGTTTTGTGGGGTGATAACACTGAAGCTTTCTTT.